What follows describes a single T cell receptor beta chain. This sample is part of a study of blood T cell repertoires in COVID-19. About the research overall: The origin of the acute and convalescent COVID-19 samples was the United States, Italy and Spain.

Produced via immunoSEQ multiplex PCR; TCRdb's table is partial and in-frame only. This table holds about 45,000 clones, about nine tenths found once. V dropped 4 bases and J dropped 4; count of bases not matched to a gene: 15. CDR1 is SGHAT, CDR2 FQNNGV, per germline. This CDR3 is 18 amino acids long. Sequenced sample: peripheral blood. This TCR was sampled from a human donor in a cohort sampled during active COVID-19. The rearrangement uses TRBV11-2 and TRBJ1-2; 10 bases agree with TRBD1. CDR3 in amino acids: CASSSPRGGTGAGYGYTF. DNA for the CDR3: TGTGCCAGCAGCTCCCCCCGGGGGGGGACAGGGGCCGGCTATGGCTACACCTTC.